This T cell receptor beta chain was recorded in a study of T cell responses to AZD1222 COVID-19 vaccine. V shed 1 base and J shed 0 bases, with 6 bases lying between them. Per the germline V gene, CDR1 is SGHTA and CDR2 is FQGNSA. This CDR3 contains 14 residues. Clones were sequenced by immunoSEQ multiplex PCR, and TCRdb holds only the in-frame ones, with some missing. The table lists about 130,000 clones, approximately 90% of them singletons. This specimen consisted of peripheral blood, obtained on day 0 of AZD1222 vaccination. The TCR was taken from an adult in good health. The chain couples TRBV7-2 to TRBJ1-1; D gene unclear. This CDR3 is CASSLGAVNTEAFF. Written as DNA, the CDR3 is TGTGCCAGCAGCTTAGGGGCGGTGAACACTGAAGCTTTCTTT. Filled out from reference TRBV7-2 and TRBJ1-1, the complete variable domain reads GAGVSQSPSNKVTEKGKDVELRCDPISGHTALYWYRQSLGQGLEFLIYFQGNSAPDKSGLPSDRFSAERTGGSVSTLTIQRTQQEDSAVYLCASSLGAVNTEAFFGQGTRLTVV.